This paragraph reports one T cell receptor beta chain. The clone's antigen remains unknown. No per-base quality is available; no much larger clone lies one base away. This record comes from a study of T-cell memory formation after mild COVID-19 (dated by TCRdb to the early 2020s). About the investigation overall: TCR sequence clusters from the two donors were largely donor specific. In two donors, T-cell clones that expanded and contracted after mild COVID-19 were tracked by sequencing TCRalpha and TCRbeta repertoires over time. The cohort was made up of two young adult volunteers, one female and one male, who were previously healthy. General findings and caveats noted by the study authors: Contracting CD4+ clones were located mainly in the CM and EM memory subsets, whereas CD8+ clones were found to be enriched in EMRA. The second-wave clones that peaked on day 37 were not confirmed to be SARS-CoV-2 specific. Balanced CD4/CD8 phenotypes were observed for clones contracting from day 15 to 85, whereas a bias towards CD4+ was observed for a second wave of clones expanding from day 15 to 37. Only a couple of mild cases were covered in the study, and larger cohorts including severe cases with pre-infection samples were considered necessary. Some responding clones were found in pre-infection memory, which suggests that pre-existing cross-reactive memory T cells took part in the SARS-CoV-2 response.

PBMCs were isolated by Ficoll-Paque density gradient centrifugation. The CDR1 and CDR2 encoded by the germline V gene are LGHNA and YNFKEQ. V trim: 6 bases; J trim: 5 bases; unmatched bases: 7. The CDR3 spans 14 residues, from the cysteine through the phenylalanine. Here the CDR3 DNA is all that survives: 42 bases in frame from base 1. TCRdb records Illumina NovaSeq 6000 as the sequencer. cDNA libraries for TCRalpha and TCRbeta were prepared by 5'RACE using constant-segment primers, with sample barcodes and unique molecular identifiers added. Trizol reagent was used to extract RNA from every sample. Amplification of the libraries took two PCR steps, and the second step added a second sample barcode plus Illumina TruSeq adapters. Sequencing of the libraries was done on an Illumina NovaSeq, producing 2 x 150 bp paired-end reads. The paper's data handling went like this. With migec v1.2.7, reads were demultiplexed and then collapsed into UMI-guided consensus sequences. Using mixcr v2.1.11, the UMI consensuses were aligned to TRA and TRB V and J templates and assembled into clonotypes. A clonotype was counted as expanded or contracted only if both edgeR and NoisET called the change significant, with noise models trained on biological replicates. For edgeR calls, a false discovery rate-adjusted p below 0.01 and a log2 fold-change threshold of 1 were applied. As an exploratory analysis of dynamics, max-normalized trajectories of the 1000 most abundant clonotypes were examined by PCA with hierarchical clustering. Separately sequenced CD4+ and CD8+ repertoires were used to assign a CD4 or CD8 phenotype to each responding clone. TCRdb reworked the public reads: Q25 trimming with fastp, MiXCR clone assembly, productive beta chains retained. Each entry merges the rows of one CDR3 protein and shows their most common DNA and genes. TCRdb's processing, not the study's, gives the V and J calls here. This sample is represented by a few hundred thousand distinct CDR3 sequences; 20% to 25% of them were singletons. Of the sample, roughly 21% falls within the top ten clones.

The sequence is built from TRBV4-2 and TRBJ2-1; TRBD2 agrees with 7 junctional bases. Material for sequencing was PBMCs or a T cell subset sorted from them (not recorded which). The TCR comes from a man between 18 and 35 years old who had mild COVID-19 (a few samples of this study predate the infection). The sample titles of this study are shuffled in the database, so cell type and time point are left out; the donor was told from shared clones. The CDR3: CASRRGAGDNEQFF. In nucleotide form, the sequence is TGTGCCAGCAGACGAGGGGCGGGGGACAATGAGCAGTTCTTC.